This entry lists 21 T cell receptor beta chains sequenced from one sample in a study of spatial heterogeneity in lung cancer. General study points: Expanded intratumoral alpha and beta TCR counts tracked tumor mutation counts.

One entry per CDR3 protein, called by TCRdb with MiXCR from the 5' RACE reads. The table has about 23,000 distinct CDR3 sequences, around 6% seen once. Time point given: sample taken at primary tumor resection. Their target antigens are unknown. Source: lung tumor tissue, taken at surgery. These receptor sequences come from a male donor with early-stage non-small cell lung cancer.

This clonotype was recorded many times. This chain links TRBV19 with TRBJ1-5; no firm D call. The CDR3 covers 15 residues. Trimming cost V 8 bases and J 0 bases, with 14 bases left between them. The germline V gene has CDR1 LNHDA and CDR2 SQIVND (reference sequence). CDR3 DNA: TGTGCCAGTCTCAGTCGCGGCGGTAGCAATCAGCCCCAGCATTTT. This encodes CASLSRGGSNQPQHF.

This clonotype appeared many times. CDR3 residues: CASSLPPGPGNTIYF. In DNA, the CDR3 is TGTGCCAGCAGCTTGCCGCCAGGACCTGGAAACACCATATATTTT. The gene calls are TRBV7-9 and TRBJ1-3; D gene ambiguous. V lost 3 bases to trimming and J lost 2 bases, with 11 bases between them. The CDR3 length is 15 residues. In germline, CDR1 is SEHNR, CDR2 FQNEAQ (reference sequence).

The table lists this clonotype with a few counts. This chain joins TRBV30 and TRBJ1-4, with a possible D match to TRBD1 (6 bases). The CDR3 extends over 12 amino acids. Trimming cost V 4 bases and J 7 bases, with 10 bases left between them. Germline V gene data show CDR1 as GTSNPN and CDR2 as SVGIG (reference sequence). In nucleotides, the CDR3 is TGTGCCTGGACAGGGGAGGGTGAAAAACTGTTTTTT. Translated: CAWTGEGEKLFF. Combining the CDR3 with reference TRBV30 and TRBJ1-4 gives the whole variable domain SQTIHQWPATLVQPVGSPLSLECTVEGTSNPNLYWYRQAAGRGLQLLFYSVGIGQISSEVPQNLSASRPQDRQFILSSKKLLLSDSGFYLCAWTGEGEKLFFGSGTQLSVL.

The chain employs TRBV28 and TRBJ2-3, with 9 nucleotides matching TRBD2. Germline V CDR1 and CDR2: MDHEN, SYDVKM. The CDR3 runs 14 residues. The trim removed 3 bases at V and 3 bases at J, leaving 1 base unmatched. Here the CDR3 reads CASSFLAGTDTQYF. The CDR3 DNA sequence: TGTGCCAGCAGTTTCCTAGCGGGGACAGATACGCAGTATTTT.

Ten or more counts support this clonotype. The chain uses TRBV7-9 and TRBJ1-2; possible D gene TRBD1, 6 bases. The CDR3 runs 14 residues. V shed 5 bases and J shed 8 bases, with 18 bases lying between them. The germline gives CDR1 SEHNR, CDR2 FQNEAQ (reference sequence). CDR3 in amino acids: CASSPSSDSRGYTF. CDR3 in DNA: TGTGCCAGCAGCCCTAGCTCGGACAGCCGAGGCTACACCTTC.

This clonotype was picked up many times. This chain uses TRBV20-1 with TRBJ2-5; maybe TRBD2 (6 bases). The V gene's germline CDR1 is DFQATT and CDR2 SNEGSKA (reference sequence). This CDR3 comprises 13 residues. The V and J ends lost 5 bases and 4 bases respectively, with 14 bases between them. The chain's CDR3 is CSAPTVGGETQYF. The CDR3 coding sequence is TGCAGTGCTCCCACTGTGGGGGGAGAGACCCAGTACTTC.

This clonotype was recorded at least ten times. The V call is TRBV28, the J call TRBJ1-2; 9 nucleotides match TRBD1. Germline V gene data show CDR1 as MDHEN and CDR2 as SYDVKM. The CDR3 length is 13 residues. The V and J ends lost 6 bases and 5 bases, in that order; junction bases with no gene match: 4. The DNA for the CDR3 is TGTGCCAGCAGATTGGGACAGGGTTATGGCTACACCTTC. Translated, it gives CASRLGQGYGYTF.

This clonotype was counted between two and nine times. The V and J genes are TRBV6-1 and TRBJ2-7, with 8 positions matching TRBD1. With V trimmed by 6 bases and J by 5 bases, 9 bases remained unmatched. Germline V gene sequence: CDR1 MNHNS, CDR2 SASEGT. The CDR3 has 14 amino acids. CDR3 protein: CASRALTGVDEQYF. The CDR3 DNA sequence: TGTGCCAGCAGGGCACTGACAGGGGTTGACGAGCAGTACTTC.

In this sample, this clonotype turned up many times. The V and J genes are TRBV28 and TRBJ1-1; no clear D. Germline CDR1 and CDR2: MDHEN and SYDVKM. CDR3 length: 13 amino acids. V gave up 7 bases and J gave up 6 bases, with 15 bases separating them. CDR3 DNA: TGTGCCAGCATTCACTCCGCTGGGGCTGAAGCTTTCTTT. Its protein product is CASIHSAGAEAFF.

In its sample, this clonotype was seen many times. Written as DNA, the CDR3 is TGTGCCTGGAGTTTAACAGGGAGAGGATCCTATAATTCACCCCTCCACTTT. Amino acid sequence: CAWSLTGRGSYNSPLHF. The chain carries TRBV30 and TRBJ1-6; perhaps TRBD1 as D (6 bases). V was cut by 2 bases and J by 1 base, with 15 bases left in between. Per germline, CDR1 GTSNPN and CDR2 SVGIG (reference sequence). This CDR3 has 17 amino acids.

This clonotype came up many times. The chain links TRBV27 to TRBJ1-5, with unresolved D. With 2 bases removed from V and 2 bases from J, the gap between germline ends came to 7 bases. CDR3 length: 14 residues. CDR1 is MNHEY and CDR2 is SMNVEV in the germline V gene (reference sequence). CDR3: CASSLREGNQPQHF. In DNA form, the CDR3 reads TGTGCCAGCAGTTTAAGGGAGGGCAATCAGCCCCAGCATTTT.

The chain employs TRBV2 and TRBJ2-7; D gene unclear. The V end was cut by 6 bases, the J end by 2 bases, with 8 bases between. The CDR3 is 12 amino acids. Germline-derived CDR1 and CDR2 are SNHLY and FYNNEI. The CDR3 DNA reads as TGTGCCAGCAGAACTATACCCTACGAGCAGTACTTC. Translated: CASRTIPYEQYF. Complete variable domain (other parts from reference TRBV2 and TRBJ2-7): EPEVTQTPSHQVTQMGQEVILRCVPISNHLYFYWYRQILGQKVEFLVSFYNNEISEKSEIFDDQFSVERPDGSNFTLKIRSTKLEDSAMYFCASRTIPYEQYFGPGTRLTVT.

This clonotype is a singleton in its sample. A read error may be the cause here, since a much bigger clone is one base away. This chain connects TRBV6-2 or TRBV6-3 to TRBJ2-5; a possible D gene is TRBD1 (6 bases). The CDR3 totals 14 residues. V lost 6 bases and J lost 1, with 12 bases in between. Germline-derived CDR1 and CDR2 are MNHEY and SVGEGT. CDR3 protein: CASSRDKLQETQYF. The CDR3 coding sequence is TGTGCCAGCAGCAGGGACAAGCTCCAAGAGACCCAGTACTTC.

The sample holds many counts of this clonotype. This sequence joins TRBV20-1 and TRBJ1-4; TRBD1 is a possible D gene (5 bases). The CDR3 spans 15 residues. V lost 0 bases to trimming and J lost 7 bases, with 15 bases between them. CDR1 and CDR2 (germline): DFQATT, SNEGSKA (reference sequence). Here the CDR3 reads CSARDTRGWVEKLFF. In DNA form, the CDR3 reads TGCAGTGCTAGAGATACGAGGGGATGGGTTGAAAAACTGTTTTTT.

This clonotype has a count of ten or more. V and J are TRBV3-1 and TRBJ2-7, with D perhaps matching TRBD2 (5 bases). The V gene's germline CDR1 is LGHDT and CDR2 YNNKEL (reference sequence). V lost 0 bases and J 4 bases, leaving 13 bases between the germline ends. This CDR3 contains 15 residues. The chain's CDR3 is CASSQDISAGYEQYF. CDR3 DNA sequence: TGTGCCAGCAGCCAAGATATTAGCGCCGGATACGAGCAGTACTTC.

There are many counts of this clonotype. The chain has TRBV7-8 and TRBJ1-1; D remains ambiguous. CDR1 SGHVS and CDR2 FQNEAQ come from the germline V gene. V was cut by 4 bases and J by 7 bases, with 13 bases left in between. The CDR3 is 13 amino acids. CDR3 in DNA: TGTGCCAGCAGCTCCTCACCCCTATATGAAGCTTTCTTT. Translation: CASSSSPLYEAFF. Looking up the rest from reference TRBV7-8 and TRBJ1-1 gives the full variable domain: GAGVSQSPRYKVAKRGQDVALRCDPISGHVSLFWYQQALGQGPEFLTYFQNEAQLDKSGLPSDRFFAERPEGSVSTLKIQRTQQEDSAVYLCASSSSPLYEAFFGQGTRLTVV.

The chain couples TRBV7-2 to TRBJ2-7; D gene ambiguous. This CDR3 is built from 16 residues. V shed 0 bases and J shed 2 bases, with 14 bases lying between them. From germline, CDR1 is SGHTA and CDR2 FQGNSA. CDR3: CASSLALGPLPYEQYF. Here the CDR3 DNA reads TGTGCCAGCAGCTTAGCGTTGGGCCCACTCCCCTACGAGCAGTACTTC.

This clonotype was seen a single time. The chain recombines TRBV30 with TRBJ1-5, with 12 positions matching TRBD1. This CDR3 is built from 15 residues. Germline CDR1 GTSNPN, CDR2 SVGIG (reference sequence). The V segment lost 5 bases and the J segment 3 bases; nucleotides outside the gene matches: 5. CDR3 region: CAWGTGGSVNQPQHF. The CDR3 DNA is TGTGCCTGGGGGACAGGGGGCAGCGTCAATCAGCCCCAGCATTTT.

In its sample, this clonotype was seen many times. V usage is TRBV5-1 and J usage is TRBJ2-7, with D maybe TRBD1 (6 bases). The germline CDR1 and CDR2 sequences are SGHRS and YFSETQ. The CDR3 sequence is 14 residues long. Trimming took off 0 bases at V and 3 bases at J, with 10 bases between the two ends. The CDR3 region is CASSLDGQYYEQYF. CDR3 DNA sequence: TGCGCCAGCAGCTTGGATGGACAGTACTACGAGCAGTACTTC.

This clonotype was seen many times. The CDR3 region has the DNA TGTGCCAGCAGCCACTCCAGGGGGGCCGTTTCCTACGAGCAGTACTTC. It translates to CASSHSRGAVSYEQYF. This chain connects TRBV3-1 to TRBJ2-7; tentatively, D is TRBD1 (7 bases). CDR3 size: 16 residues. Trimming took 3 bases from V and 1 from J, leaving 16 bases between them. The germline gives CDR1 LGHDT, CDR2 YNNKEL (reference sequence).

This clonotype showed up many times. The gene calls are TRBV12-3 or TRBV12-4 and TRBJ2-2, with 9 nucleotides matching TRBD2. CDR3 length equals 16 residues. With V trimmed by 3 bases and J by 6 bases, 8 bases remained unmatched. The chain's CDR3 is CASSFETSGGPGELFF. The CDR3 DNA reads as TGTGCCAGCAGTTTCGAGACTAGCGGAGGTCCCGGGGAGCTGTTTTTT.